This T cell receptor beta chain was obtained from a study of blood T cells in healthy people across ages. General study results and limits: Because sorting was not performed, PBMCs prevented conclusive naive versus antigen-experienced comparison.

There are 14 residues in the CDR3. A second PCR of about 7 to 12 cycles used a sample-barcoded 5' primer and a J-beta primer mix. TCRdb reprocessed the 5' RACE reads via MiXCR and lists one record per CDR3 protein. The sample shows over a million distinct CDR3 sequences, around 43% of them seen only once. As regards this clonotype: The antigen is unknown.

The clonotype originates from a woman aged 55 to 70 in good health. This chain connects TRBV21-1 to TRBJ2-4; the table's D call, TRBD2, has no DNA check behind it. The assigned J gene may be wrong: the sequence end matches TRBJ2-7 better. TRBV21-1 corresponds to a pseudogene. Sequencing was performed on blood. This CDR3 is CASSKTSGRDEQYF. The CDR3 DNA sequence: TGTGCCAGCAGCAAGACTAGCGGGAGAGACGAGCAGTACTTC.